A single sample is the source of the 13 T cell receptor beta chains below, sequenced in a study of T-cell memory formation after mild COVID-19. TCRdb re-called the 5' RACE reads through MiXCR, storing one row per CDR3 protein. The table shows around 470,000 distinct CDR3 sequences, with about 20% occurring only once. Material for sequencing was PBMCs or a T cell subset sorted from them (not recorded which). All receptors derive from an adult woman who had mild COVID-19 (a few samples of this study predate the infection). Cell type and time point are not known.

This clonotype came up a few times. The chain joins TRBV18 to TRBJ2-7; 11 bases are shared with TRBD2. CDR1 is KGHSH, CDR2 LQKENI, per germline. The CDR3 totals 15 residues. V trimming: 2 bases; J trimming: 6 bases; junction bases outside the gene matches: 6. This CDR3 is CASSPSVAGGREQYF. The CDR3 DNA sequence: TGTGCCAGCTCACCATCCGTAGCGGGGGGGCGCGAGCAGTACTTC.

A few counts support this clonotype. The rearrangement links TRBV6-1 to TRBJ1-5; tentative D call: TRBD1 (5 bases). Germline CDR1 is MNHNS and CDR2 is SASEGT. This CDR3 is 13 amino acids long. Trimming stripped 2 bases from V and 7 bases from J, with 9 bases between. The CDR3 nucleotides are TGTGCCAGCAGTGAAAGCGGGGGACAGCCCCAGCATTTT. It specifies CASSESGGQPQHF.

This clonotype appeared a few times. This sequence joins TRBV12-3 or TRBV12-4 and TRBJ2-4; tentatively, D is TRBD2 (5 bases). V was trimmed by 7 bases and J by 0 bases, leaving 19 bases between them. The CDR3 runs 17 residues. CDR3 nucleotide sequence: TGTGCCAGCATCCAATCTACCGGGATCCTAGCCAAAAACATTCAGTACTTC. Protein product: CASIQSTGILAKNIQYF.

The chain is built from TRBV10-3 and TRBJ2-5; TRBD2 matches at 7 bases. The CDR3 has 15 residues. The V segment lost 2 bases and the J segment 2 bases; nucleotides outside the gene matches: 5. Per germline, CDR1 ENHRY and CDR2 SYGVKD. DNA for the CDR3: TGTGCCATCAGTGAGGCGAGCGGGGTACAAGAGACCCAGTACTTC. Translated: CAISEASGVQETQYF.

The rearrangement links TRBV7-8 to TRBJ2-5; 11 bases are a match to TRBD1. Germline V gives CDR1 SGHVS, CDR2 FQNEAQ. Unmatched junction bases numbered 13, after V lost 3 bases and J lost 4 bases. The CDR3 length is 18 residues. This CDR3 reads CASSFRILGQGARETQYF. The CDR3 DNA reads TGTGCCAGCAGCTTTCGGATTCTCGGACAGGGGGCAAGAGAGACCCAGTACTTC.

V gene TRBV18 combines with J gene TRBJ2-1; 9 bases are shared with TRBD2. Germline V gene lookup returns CDR1 KGHSH and CDR2 LQKENI. The CDR3 runs to 15 residues. After removal of 4 bases from V and 7 bases from J, the junction contained 8 bases not matched to a gene. DNA of the CDR3: TGTGCCAGCTCACTTAGCGGGAGTACCCGGAATGAGCAGTTCTTC. Protein: CASSLSGSTRNEQFF.

In its sample, this clonotype was seen a few times. The chain combines TRBV29-1 with TRBJ1-1; 7 bases line up with TRBD1. Germline V gives CDR1 SQVTM, CDR2 ANQGSEA. The J segment lost 0 bases and the V segment lost 7 bases, leaving 8 bases of the junction unmatched. The CDR3 contains 14 residues. CDR3: CSAPSQGVNTEAFF. In DNA form, the CDR3 reads TGCAGCGCTCCCTCCCAGGGGGTGAACACTGAAGCTTTCTTT.

The rearrangement joins TRBV20-1 to TRBJ1-1; TRBD1 might be the D (5 bases). The CDR3 is made up of 14 amino acids. Trimming stripped 5 bases from V and 0 bases from J, with 13 bases between. Germline lookup yields CDR1 DFQATT and CDR2 SNEGSKA (reference sequence). CDR3 amino acids: CSAYNGGLNTEAFF. The CDR3 nucleotides are TGCAGTGCTTACAACGGGGGTCTGAACACTGAAGCTTTCTTT.

The rearrangement links TRBV12-3 or TRBV12-4 to TRBJ2-1; TRBD1 aligns across 9 bases. The CDR3 covers 16 residues. The V gene end was trimmed by 5 bases and the J gene end by 10 bases; junction bases not matched to a gene: 15. As DNA, the CDR3 is TGTGCCAGCAGTCCACCCTGGACAGGGGTAATAAGGGAGCAGTTCTTC. It codes for CASSPPWTGVIREQFF.

The genes are TRBV7-2 and TRBJ2-5, with D unresolved. This CDR3 has 14 amino acids. Germline V CDR1 and CDR2: SGHTA, FQGNSA. The ends were cut back, 5 bases at V and 5 bases at J, with 15 bases in the middle. The chain's CDR3 is CASSLYSPRETQYF. The CDR3 DNA is TGTGCCAGCAGCCTCTATAGTCCTAGGGAGACCCAGTACTTC.

In its sample, this clonotype was seen a few times. V and J are TRBV12-3 or TRBV12-4 and TRBJ2-7; 9 positions match TRBD2. The CDR3 has 15 amino acids. J gave up 2 bases and V 6 bases, and 8 bases lay outside the gene matches. The CDR3 is CASRSGTSYAYEQYF. The CDR3 coding sequence is TGTGCCAGCAGATCCGGGACTAGCTATGCCTACGAGCAGTACTTC.

The gene calls are TRBV7-9 and TRBJ1-1, with TRBD1 as a possible D gene (5 bases). Germline lookup yields CDR1 SEHNR and CDR2 FQNEAQ (reference sequence). The V gene lost 6 bases and the J gene lost 1 base, with 18 bases spanning the gap. CDR3 length: 16 residues. The CDR3 region is CASSPPDSSKNTEAFF. Written as DNA, the CDR3 is TGTGCCAGCAGTCCTCCCGACAGCTCTAAGAACACTGAAGCTTTCTTT.

The sample holds a few counts of this clonotype. The gene calls are TRBV30 and TRBJ2-1, with 15 bases aligning to TRBD2. This CDR3 is 20 amino acids long. Losses at the gene ends were 1 base for V and 2 bases for J; bases not matched to a gene: 12. Germline CDR1 is GTSNPN and CDR2 is SVGIG (reference sequence). The CDR3 DNA reads as TGTGCCTGGAGTGCAGCGGGACTAGCGGGGGGCCCCTTGACCTACAATGAGCAGTTCTTC. Translating gives CAWSAAGLAGGPLTYNEQFF.